Following are 21 T cell receptor beta chains from one sample sequenced in a study of blood T cell repertoires in COVID-19 (dated by TCRdb to 2020 to 2021). The receptor library was made with the immunoSEQ multiplex PCR assay. Held by TCRdb, this immuneACCESS table contains in-frame sequences only and omits some clones. Under half of the omission traces to an unresolved V gene where checked; the cause of the rest is unknown. Across this sample there are about 75,000 clones, with 75% to 85% seen only once. In total, the top ten clones hold 20% to 25% of the sample. Sequencing was carried out using peripheral blood. Receptor source: a woman between 50 and 59 years old with acute or convalescent COVID-19.

The chain uses TRBV5-4 and TRBJ1-6; 8 bases match TRBD1. The CDR3 has 14 amino acids. CDR1 SGHNT and CDR2 YYREEE come from the germline V gene (reference sequence). With 4 bases clipped from V and 5 bases from J, the junction kept 2 bases outside the gene matches. The CDR3 nucleotides are TGTGCCAGCAGCAAGGGACAGGATAATTCACCCCTCCACTTT. It translates to CASSKGQDNSPLHF.

The rearrangement joins TRBV7-9 to TRBJ2-1, with a tentative D call TRBD2 (5 bases). The CDR3 totals 17 residues. CDR1 SEHNR and CDR2 FQNEAQ come from the germline V gene (reference sequence). Trimming took off 5 bases at V and 4 bases at J, with 21 bases between the two ends. The CDR3 coding sequence is TGTGCCAGCAGCCCCACACCGGACTTGGGGATTTACAATGAGCAGTTCTTC. It yields the protein CASSPTPDLGIYNEQFF.

The V call is TRBV6-6, the J call TRBJ1-2; 9 nucleotides agree with TRBD1. Trimming cost V 10 bases and J 4 bases; bases outside gene matches: 10. CDR1 and CDR2 from the germline V gene are MNHNY and SVGAGI (reference sequence). The CDR3 is 14 amino acids. CDR3 residues: CATARGTGSYGYTF. The CDR3 DNA reads TGTGCCACCGCTAGAGGGACAGGGAGCTATGGCTACACCTTC.

This clone was seen only once. The gene calls are TRBV12-5 and TRBJ1-5, with D maybe TRBD1 (6 bases). The V and J ends lost 6 bases and 5 bases respectively, with 23 bases between them. This CDR3 comprises 17 residues. Germline V gene sequence: CDR1 LGHNT, CDR2 FRNRAP. CDR3: CASGPDTGTLEDQPQHF. As DNA, the CDR3 is TGTGCTAGTGGACCGGATACCGGGACACTAGAAGATCAGCCCCAGCATTTT.

V is TRBV9 and J is TRBJ2-3, with TRBD2 identical over 7 bases. J gave up 5 bases and V 6 bases, and 6 bases lay outside the gene matches. The CDR3 loop spans 13 amino acids. Germline loops: CDR1 SGDLS, CDR2 YYNGEE. DNA for the CDR3: TGTGCCAGCACTACGGGGGGAAAAGATACGCAGTATTTT. This translates into CASTTGGKDTQYF.

This sequence joins TRBV5-1 and TRBJ1-6; D unresolved. Trimming pared 0 bases from V and 9 bases from J, leaving 19 bases between. CDR1 is SGHRS and CDR2 is YFSETQ in the germline V gene. The CDR3 loop spans 17 amino acids. CDR3 in amino acids: CASSLGDTEHAFSPLHF. In DNA form, the CDR3 reads TGCGCCAGCAGCTTGGGAGACACGGAACACGCCTTTTCACCCCTCCACTTT.

The chain couples TRBV19 to TRBJ1-5, with TRBD1 matching 10 bases. The CDR3 covers 15 residues. Germline CDR1 and CDR2: LNHDA and SQIVND (reference sequence). After removal of 6 bases from V and 5 bases from J, the junction contained 7 bases not matched to a gene. CDR3 coding DNA: TGTGCCAGTAGACCGGGACAGGGGAGTCATCAGCCCCAGCATTTT. Its translation is CASRPGQGSHQPQHF.

The V gene is TRBV7-6, the J gene TRBJ1-2, with D hard to call. Germline CDR1 reads SGHVS; CDR2 reads FNYEAQ. V was pared by 2 bases and J by 4 bases, with 11 bases between. This CDR3 contains 14 residues. CDR3 loop: CASSLLPDIYGYTF. DNA for the CDR3: TGTGCCAGCAGCTTACTCCCAGACATCTATGGCTACACCTTC.

V and J are TRBV10-3 and TRBJ2-2, with D perhaps TRBD2 (5 bases). CDR1 and CDR2 from the germline V gene are ENHRY and SYGVKD. With 2 bases removed from V and 3 bases from J, the gap between germline ends came to 13 bases. The CDR3 is made up of 16 amino acids. The CDR3 loop is CAISEPLVGDTGELFF. CDR3 coding DNA: TGTGCCATCAGTGAGCCGCTCGTGGGAGACACCGGGGAGCTGTTTTTT.

The V call is TRBV15, the J call TRBJ1-5; D is undetermined. The CDR3 has 13 residues. CDR1 and CDR2 from the germline V gene are LNHNV and YYDKDF (reference sequence). V was shortened by 0 bases and J by 7 bases, with 7 bases between the two germline ends. DNA of the CDR3: TGTGCCACCAGCAGAGAGGGCCCCCAGCCCCAGCATTTT. This gives the protein CATSREGPQPQHF.

The chain is built from TRBV2 and TRBJ1-1; a possible D gene is TRBD1 (6 bases). V dropped 3 bases and J dropped 5 bases, with 10 bases sitting between them. The CDR3 is 13 residues long. CDR1 SNHLY and CDR2 FYNNEI come from the germline V gene. The CDR3 protein is CASSDQGMTEAFF. The CDR3 nucleotides read TGTGCCAGCAGTGACCAGGGGATGACTGAAGCTTTCTTT.

This chain connects TRBV11-2 to TRBJ1-6; the match to TRBD1 covers 7 bases. The CDR3 has 19 amino acids. J gave up 7 bases and V 5 bases, and 20 bases lay outside the gene matches. Per the germline V gene, CDR1 is SGHAT and CDR2 is FQNNGV. The CDR3 DNA is TGTGCCAGCAGCGCACGACTCTCCTCAGACAGGGCTTTAAATTCACCCCTCCACTTT. It yields the protein CASSARLSSDRALNSPLHF.

The V gene is TRBV19, the J gene TRBJ1-5; D remains ambiguous. This CDR3 is built from 13 residues. Trimming stripped 2 bases from V and 4 bases from J, with 6 bases between. The germline gives CDR1 LNHDA, CDR2 SQIVND (reference sequence). CDR3 in amino acids: CASSIKENQPQHF. The CDR3, as DNA: TGTGCCAGTAGTATAAAGGAGAATCAGCCCCAGCATTTT.

The rearrangement links TRBV4-1 to TRBJ2-7; D is possibly TRBD2 (5 bases). Germline CDR1 reads MGHRA; CDR2 reads YSYEKL. The CDR3 runs to 15 residues. V lost 1 base and J 2 bases, leaving 12 bases between the germline ends. CDR3 sequence: CASSQARAEAYEQYF. The CDR3 DNA is TGCGCCAGCAGCCAAGCCCGAGCGGAAGCCTACGAGCAGTACTTC.

The gene calls are TRBV5-4 and TRBJ2-1, with D possibly matching TRBD1 (5 bases). The CDR3 contains 14 residues. The V end was cut by 4 bases, the J end by 6 bases, with 14 bases between. Per germline, CDR1 SGHNT and CDR2 YYREEE (reference sequence). The chain's CDR3 is CASSTPPQGNEQFF. In DNA form, the CDR3 reads TGTGCCAGCAGCACTCCCCCCCAGGGCAATGAGCAGTTCTTC.

This chain connects TRBV13 to TRBJ2-7; the match to TRBD2 covers 8 bases. This CDR3 is built from 18 residues. The trim removed 3 bases at V and 7 bases at J, leaving 20 bases unmatched. Germline CDR1 is PRHDT and CDR2 is FYEKMQ (reference sequence). CDR3 region: CASSFNGLGGRILGEQYF. DNA for the CDR3: TGTGCCAGCAGCTTTAACGGCCTGGGCGGGAGGATACTAGGGGAGCAGTACTTC.

The rearrangement links TRBV24-1 to TRBJ2-2, with TRBD2 matching 10 bases. CDR3 length: 17 amino acids. V lost 0 bases to trimming and J lost 6 bases; unmatched junction nucleotides: 6. Per the germline V gene, CDR1 is KGHDR and CDR2 is SFDVKD. The chain's CDR3 is CATSDLGVAGGAGELFF. In nucleotides, the CDR3 is TGTGCCACCAGTGATTTGGGAGTAGCGGGGGGCGCCGGGGAGCTGTTTTTT.

J is TRBJ2-5 and V is TRBV28, with D maybe TRBD1 (6 bases). The germline gives CDR1 MDHEN, CDR2 SYDVKM. The CDR3 sequence is 16 residues long. V shed 5 bases and J shed 5 bases, with 21 bases lying between them. The chain's CDR3 is CASSLLPPRGRETQYF. CDR3 nucleotide sequence: TGTGCCAGCAGTCTTCTCCCCCCCAGGGGCCGTGAGACCCAGTACTTC.

The chain employs TRBV18 and TRBJ1-1, with D possibly matching TRBD1 (5 bases). The germline V gene has CDR1 KGHSH and CDR2 LQKENI. Trimming shortened V by 6 bases and J by 0 bases, and 11 bases separated the two germline ends. The CDR3 is 14 residues long. The CDR3 loop is CASSLREVNTEAFF. DNA of the CDR3: TGTGCCAGCTCCCTCAGGGAGGTGAACACTGAAGCTTTCTTT.

V is TRBV7-9 and J is TRBJ1-4, with a tentative D call TRBD1 (5 bases). The CDR3 is made up of 16 amino acids. V lost 7 bases and J 5 bases, leaving 20 bases between the germline ends. The germline V gene has CDR1 SEHNR and CDR2 FQNEAQ (reference sequence). The CDR3 region has the DNA TGTGCCAGCACCGAAGCAATGCGGAAGGGGAATGAAAAACTGTTTTTT. It yields the protein CASTEAMRKGNEKLFF. Based on the CDR3 plus reference TRBV7-9 and TRBJ1-4, the full variable domain is DTGVSQNPRHKITKRGQNVTFRCDPISEHNRLYWYRQTLGQGPEFLTYFQNEAQLEKSRLLSDRFSAERPKGSFSTLEIQRTEQGDSAMYLCASTEAMRKGNEKLFFGSGTQLSVL.

This clone has more than one count but fewer than ten. This rearrangement joins TRBV7-2 to TRBJ2-7; TRBD2 matches 11 bases. Per germline, CDR1 SGHTA and CDR2 FQGNSA. V gave up 1 base and J gave up 4 bases; unmatched junction bases: 3. This CDR3 has 15 residues. DNA for the CDR3: TGTGCCAGCAGCTTAGAGGCTAGCGGGAGGTACGAGCAGTACTTC. It specifies CASSLEASGRYEQYF.